Sequencing of this T cell receptor beta chain was carried out in a study of blood T cells in healthy people across ages. With a J-beta primer mix and a sample-barcoded 5' primer, a second PCR ran about 7 to 12 cycles. In TCRdb, the 5' RACE reads were re-called with MiXCR into one record per CDR3 protein. The sample shows roughly 700,000 distinct CDR3 sequences, 20% to 30% of them seen only once. Germline V gene sequence: CDR1 SGHTA, CDR2 FQGNSA. The V segment lost 5 bases and the J segment 0 bases; nucleotides outside the gene matches: 6. This CDR3 is built from 16 residues. Separately, the same data were catalogued under a study of T cells of mothers and their children. Per that paper: Related and unrelated pairs show TCR recombination output that thymic selection shapes similarly.

The chain uses TRBV7-2 and TRBJ2-1; 8 bases align to TRBD1. The sequenced sample consisted of blood. The clonotype comes from a boy aged 10-17 years in good health. The CDR3: CASSPFDRGSYNEQFF. Written as DNA, the CDR3 is TGTGCCAGCAGCCCTTTCGACAGGGGCTCCTACAATGAGCAGTTCTTC. Variable domain in full (rest from reference TRBV7-2 and TRBJ2-1): GAGVSQSPSNKVTEKGKDVELRCDPISGHTALYWYRQSLGQGLEFLIYFQGNSAPDKSGLPSDRFSAERTGGSVSTLTIQRTQQEDSAVYLCASSPFDRGSYNEQFFGPGTRLTVL.